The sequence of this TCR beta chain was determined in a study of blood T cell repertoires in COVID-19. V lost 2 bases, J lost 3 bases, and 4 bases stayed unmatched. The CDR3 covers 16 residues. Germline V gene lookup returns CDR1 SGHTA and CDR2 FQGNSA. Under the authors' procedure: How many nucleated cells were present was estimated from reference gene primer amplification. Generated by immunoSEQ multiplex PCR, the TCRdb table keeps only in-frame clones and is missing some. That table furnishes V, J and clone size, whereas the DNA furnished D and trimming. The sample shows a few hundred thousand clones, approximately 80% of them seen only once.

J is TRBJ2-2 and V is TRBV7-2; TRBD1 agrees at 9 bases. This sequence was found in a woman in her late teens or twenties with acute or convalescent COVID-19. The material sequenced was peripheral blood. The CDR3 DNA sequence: TGTGCCAGCAGCTTATCCAGGACAGGGGACACCGGGGAGCTGTTTTTT. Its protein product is CASSLSRTGDTGELFF.